This TCR beta chain was observed in a study of response to subunit inactivated influenza vaccine (dated by TCRdb to between 2018 and 2020). In terms of the full investigation: To follow how T cells responded to a trivalent subunit inactivated influenza vaccine, the researchers relied on deep quantitative profiling of the T cell receptor repertoire. Overall results and qualifications from the work: The authors proposed that each seasonal influenza vaccination may bring in only a limited number of new T cells.

Concerning this clonotype itself: Its antigen is not yet known. No much larger clone is present one base from it, and per-base qualities are unavailable.

Libraries came from RT-PCR. The data were produced on an Illumina HiSeq 2500. TCRdb's own reprocessing of the public reads used fastp at Q25 and MiXCR and kept productive beta chains. Each CDR3 protein appears once, grouped with its most common genes and DNA. In all, the sample holds around 530,000 distinct CDR3 sequences, and approximately 17% of those were seen once. Of the sample, less than 4% is held by the ten largest clones. V loses 6 bases, J loses 6 bases, and the germline ends lie 17 bases apart. The CDR3 goes from the cysteine to the phenylalanine over 14 residues. Only the CDR3 DNA is retained, 42 bases long and in frame from the first base. According to the germline V gene (reference sequence), CDR1 reads DFQATT and CDR2 reads SNEGSKA.

The source is a man between 50 and 69 years old who received an inactivated influenza vaccine. Donor details come from another sample of the same person, matched by shared clones. This specimen was CD4+ T cells sorted from PBMCs, taken less than 30 months after vaccination. This receptor chain uses TRBV20-1 and TRBJ2-2; no D segment can be confidently identified. The CDR3: CSALDGSTAGELFF. The nucleotide sequence is TGCAGTGCCCTAGACGGCTCGACGGCCGGGGAGCTGTTTTTT.